These 8 T cell receptor beta chains came from one sample sequenced in a study of cytomegalovirus exposure and HLA in healthy donors (dated by TCRdb to about 2017). The library was made by the immunoSEQ multiplex PCR assay. A mixture of 60 forward primers for TCR Vbeta segments and 13 reverse primers for TCR Jbeta segments was used in the multiplex PCR. TCRdb re-hosts the immuneACCESS table, in-frame sequences only. Its copies lack some clones; in the studies checked, an unresolved V gene accounts for under half of them, and the cause for the rest is not known. In all, the sample holds roughly 130,000 clones, and 70% to 90% of those were seen once. Of the sample, around 0.51% is held by the ten largest clones. The specimen was PBMCs. The receptors were gathered from a woman aged 35 to 49 in good health and CMV-seronegative.

This clone was recorded only once. The chain employs TRBV30 and TRBJ2-6; tentatively, D is TRBD1 (5 bases). Germline values: CDR1 GTSNPN, CDR2 SVGIG (reference sequence). This CDR3 has 15 amino acids. Between the trimmed V and J ends, which lost 1 base and 4 bases, there was a span of 11 bases. The CDR3 DNA follows: TGTGCCTGGAGTGCAATTGGGGCCGGGGCCAACGTCCTGACTTTC. Amino acid sequence: CAWSAIGAGANVLTF.

J is TRBJ2-1 and V is TRBV7-9; TRBD2 might be the D (5 bases). The CDR3 extends over 15 amino acids. Germline assignment: CDR1 SEHNR and CDR2 FQNEAQ (reference sequence). V dropped 4 bases and J dropped 10 bases, with 20 bases sitting between them. In DNA, the CDR3 is TGTGCCAGCAGCTCTTATGAGGCCCGGGGATGGGAGCAGTTCTTC. This sequence encodes CASSSYEARGWEQFF.

The genes are TRBV18 and TRBJ2-1; TRBD2 is a possible D gene (6 bases). Germline V CDR1 and CDR2: KGHSH, LQKENI. The CDR3 runs to 14 residues. The ends were cut back, 1 base at V and 7 bases at J, with 11 bases in the middle. The CDR3 DNA reads as TGTGCCAGCTCACCACTAGCGGAAGAGAATGAGCAGTTCTTC. This codes for CASSPLAEENEQFF. Complete variable domain (other parts from reference TRBV18 and TRBJ2-1): NAGVMQNPRHLVRRRGQEARLRCSPMKGHSHVYWYRQLPEEGLKFMVYLQKENIIDESGMPKERFSAEFPKEGPSILRIQQVVRGDSAAYFCASSPLAEENEQFFGPGTRLTVL.

This chain links TRBV6-5 with TRBJ2-1; a possible D gene is TRBD1 (6 bases). Germline V lookup: CDR1 MNHEY, CDR2 SVGAGI. The V gene lost 0 bases and the J gene lost 7 bases, with 13 bases spanning the gap. The CDR3 has 15 amino acids. CDR3 nucleotide sequence: TGTGCCAGCAGTTACTCGGTACAGGGTTGGAATGAGCAGTTCTTC. Protein product: CASSYSVQGWNEQFF.

V gene TRBV28 combines with J gene TRBJ1-5, with a possible D match to TRBD1 (5 bases). The CDR3 contains 14 residues. CDR1 MDHEN and CDR2 SYDVKM come from the germline V gene. V lost 6 bases, J lost 2 bases, and 11 bases lay in between. The CDR3 here is CASSRQFGNQPQHF. The CDR3 nucleotides read TGTGCCAGCAGCCGACAGTTCGGCAATCAGCCCCAGCATTTT.

This clone was seen a handful of times. The chain uses TRBV4-1 and TRBJ2-3; D is ambiguous. Looked up from germline, CDR1 is MGHRA and CDR2 is YSYEKL. V lost 1 base and J lost 0, with 11 bases in between. The CDR3 loop spans 16 amino acids. The CDR3, as DNA: TGCGCCAGCAGCCAAGGTCTGTCCTCTAGCACAGATACGCAGTATTTT. Translating it yields CASSQGLSSSTDTQYF.

A single count supports this clone. This rearrangement joins TRBV7-9 to TRBJ2-2, with 11 bases matching TRBD1. Trimming cost V 6 bases and J 5 bases; bases outside gene matches: 8. CDR3 length: 16 amino acids. CDR1 is SEHNR, CDR2 FQNEAQ, per germline (reference sequence). Written as DNA, the CDR3 is TGTGCCAGCAGTGGGGGAGGACAGGGGGCGACCGGGGAGCTGTTTTTT. It yields the protein CASSGGGQGATGELFF.

The CDR3 DNA reads TGTGCCAGCAGCCTTGGACTAGCGGGAGGGGTAGGGGAGCTGTTTTTT. Its protein is CASSLGLAGGVGELFF. The chain links TRBV7-6 to TRBJ2-2; 15 bases line up with TRBD2. V was pared by 5 bases and J by 8 bases, with 6 bases of the junction left unmatched. CDR1 SGHVS and CDR2 FNYEAQ come from the germline V gene. This CDR3 has 16 residues.